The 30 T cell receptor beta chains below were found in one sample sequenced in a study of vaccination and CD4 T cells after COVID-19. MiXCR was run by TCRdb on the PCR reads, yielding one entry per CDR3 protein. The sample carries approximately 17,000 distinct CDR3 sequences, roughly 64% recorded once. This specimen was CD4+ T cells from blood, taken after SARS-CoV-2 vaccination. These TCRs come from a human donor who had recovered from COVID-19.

The chain's CDR3 is CASRQVWGVNQPQHF. The DNA of the CDR3 is TGTGCCAGCAGACAAGTGTGGGGAGTTAATCAGCCCCAGCATTTT. V is TRBV6-1 and J is TRBJ1-5; D gene unclear. The length of the CDR3 is 15 residues. V was cut by 6 bases and J by 4 bases, with 16 bases left in between. In germline, CDR1 is MNHNS, CDR2 SASEGT.

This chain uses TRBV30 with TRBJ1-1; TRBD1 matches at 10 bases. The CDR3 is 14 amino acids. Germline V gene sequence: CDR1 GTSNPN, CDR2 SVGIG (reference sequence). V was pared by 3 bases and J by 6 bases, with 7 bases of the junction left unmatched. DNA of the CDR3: TGTGCCTGGAGACTCGGGACAGGGGTCGCTGAAGCTTTCTTT. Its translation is CAWRLGTGVAEAFF.

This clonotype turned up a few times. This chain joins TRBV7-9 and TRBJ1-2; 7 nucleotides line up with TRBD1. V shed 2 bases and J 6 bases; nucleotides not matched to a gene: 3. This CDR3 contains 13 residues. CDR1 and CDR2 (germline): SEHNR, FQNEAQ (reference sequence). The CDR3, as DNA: TGTGCCAGCAGCTTACTCCAGGGGGATGGCTACACCTTC. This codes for CASSLLQGDGYTF.

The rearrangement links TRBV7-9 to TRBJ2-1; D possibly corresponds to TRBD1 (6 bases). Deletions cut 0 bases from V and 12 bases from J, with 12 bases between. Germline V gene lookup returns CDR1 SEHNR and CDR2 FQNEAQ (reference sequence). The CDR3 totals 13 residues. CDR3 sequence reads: CASSLARTEGQFF. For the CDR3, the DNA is TGTGCCAGCAGCTTAGCCCGGACAGAGGGGCAGTTCTTC.

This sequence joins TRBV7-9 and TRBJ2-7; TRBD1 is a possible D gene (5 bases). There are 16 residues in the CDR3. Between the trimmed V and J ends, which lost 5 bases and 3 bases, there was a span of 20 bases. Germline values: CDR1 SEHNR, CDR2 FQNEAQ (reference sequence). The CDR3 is CASSTTLYGQNYEQYF. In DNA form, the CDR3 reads TGTGCCAGCAGCACCACCCTTTATGGACAAAACTACGAGCAGTACTTC.

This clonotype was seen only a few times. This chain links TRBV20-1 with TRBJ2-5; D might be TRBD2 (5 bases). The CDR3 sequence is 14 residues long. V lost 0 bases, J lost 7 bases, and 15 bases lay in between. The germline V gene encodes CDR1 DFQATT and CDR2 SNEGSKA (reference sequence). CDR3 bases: TGCAGTGCTAGAGACACAGAGGCCCTAGCGACCCAGTACTTC. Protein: CSARDTEALATQYF.

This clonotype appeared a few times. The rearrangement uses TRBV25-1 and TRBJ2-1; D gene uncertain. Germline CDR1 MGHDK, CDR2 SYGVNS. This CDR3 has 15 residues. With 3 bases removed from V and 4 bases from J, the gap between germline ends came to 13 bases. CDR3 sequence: CASSESLVGYNEQFF. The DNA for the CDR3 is TGTGCCAGCAGTGAGAGCCTAGTAGGATACAATGAGCAGTTCTTC.

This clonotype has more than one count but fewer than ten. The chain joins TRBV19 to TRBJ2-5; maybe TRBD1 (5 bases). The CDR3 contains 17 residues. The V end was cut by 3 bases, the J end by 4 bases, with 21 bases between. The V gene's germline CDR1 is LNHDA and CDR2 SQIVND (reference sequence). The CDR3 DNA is TGTGCCAGTAGTATCGGTTGGGGCAGGGTCCCCGGAGAGACCCAGTACTTC. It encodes CASSIGWGRVPGETQYF.

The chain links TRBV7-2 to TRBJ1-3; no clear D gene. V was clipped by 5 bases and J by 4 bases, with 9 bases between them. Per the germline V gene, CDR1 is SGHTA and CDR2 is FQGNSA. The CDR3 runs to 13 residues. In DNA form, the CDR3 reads TGTGCCAGCAGCCGTGACCAGGGAAACACCATATATTTT. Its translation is CASSRDQGNTIYF.

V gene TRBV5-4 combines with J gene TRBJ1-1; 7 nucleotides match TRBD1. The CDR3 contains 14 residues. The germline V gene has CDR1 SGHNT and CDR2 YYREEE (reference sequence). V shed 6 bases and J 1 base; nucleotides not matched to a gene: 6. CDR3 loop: CASKRDSQNTEAFF. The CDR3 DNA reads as TGTGCCAGCAAAAGGGACAGCCAGAACACTGAAGCTTTCTTT.

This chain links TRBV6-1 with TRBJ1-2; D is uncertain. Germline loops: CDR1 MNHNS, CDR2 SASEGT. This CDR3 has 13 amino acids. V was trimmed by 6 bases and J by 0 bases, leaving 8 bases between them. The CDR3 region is CASRRATNYGYTF. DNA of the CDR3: TGTGCCAGCAGGAGGGCCACTAACTATGGCTACACCTTC.

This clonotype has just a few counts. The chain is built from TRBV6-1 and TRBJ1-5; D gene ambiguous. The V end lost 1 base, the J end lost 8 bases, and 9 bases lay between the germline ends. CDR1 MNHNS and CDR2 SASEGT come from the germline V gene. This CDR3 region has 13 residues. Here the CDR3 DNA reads TGTGCCAGCAGTGAAGGGTGGGGAGAGCCCCAGCATTTT. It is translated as CASSEGWGEPQHF.

In nucleotides, the CDR3 is TGTGCCATCAGTGAGTCCTGGGGTGATGGACCCACTGAAGCTTTCTTT. As protein: CAISESWGDGPTEAFF. The genes are TRBV10-3 and TRBJ1-1; no reliable D call. CDR3 length equals 16 residues. Germline-derived CDR1 and CDR2 are ENHRY and SYGVKD. Between the trimmed V and J ends, which lost 0 bases and 4 bases, there was a span of 15 bases.

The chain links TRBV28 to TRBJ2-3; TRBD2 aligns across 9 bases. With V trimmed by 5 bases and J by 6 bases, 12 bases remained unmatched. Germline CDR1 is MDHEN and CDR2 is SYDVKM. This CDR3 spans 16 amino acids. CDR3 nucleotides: TGTGCCAGCAGTCTACCCCGAGCGGGAGGAAAGGATACGCAGTATTTT. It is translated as CASSLPRAGGKDTQYF.

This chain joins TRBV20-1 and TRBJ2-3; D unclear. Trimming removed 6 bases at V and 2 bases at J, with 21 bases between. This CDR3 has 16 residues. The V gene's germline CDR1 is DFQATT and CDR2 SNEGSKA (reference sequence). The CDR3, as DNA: TGCAGTGCCGATACCGGGCCAACCATAACCACAGATACGCAGTATTTT. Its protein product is CSADTGPTITTDTQYF.

CDR3 in DNA: TGTGCCAGCAGGGGACAGCCCTCCACCGGGGAGCTGTTTTTT. It yields the protein CASRGQPSTGELFF. V and J are TRBV2 and TRBJ2-2, with 7 bases matching TRBD1. The CDR3 is 14 amino acids. Germline assignment: CDR1 SNHLY and CDR2 FYNNEI. V dropped 6 bases and J dropped 4; count of bases not matched to a gene: 5.

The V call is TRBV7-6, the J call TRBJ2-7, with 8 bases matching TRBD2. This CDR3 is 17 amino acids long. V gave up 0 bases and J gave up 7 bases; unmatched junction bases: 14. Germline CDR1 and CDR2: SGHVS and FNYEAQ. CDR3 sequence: CASSLAVSGRAQGEQYF. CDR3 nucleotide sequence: TGTGCCAGCAGCTTAGCGGTTTCCGGGAGGGCACAAGGAGAGCAGTACTTC.

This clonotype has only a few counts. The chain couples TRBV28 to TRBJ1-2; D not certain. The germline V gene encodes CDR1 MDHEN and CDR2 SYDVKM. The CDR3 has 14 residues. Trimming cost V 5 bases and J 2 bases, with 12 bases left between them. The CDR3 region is CASSALGGNYGYTF. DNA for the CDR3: TGTGCCAGCAGTGCTCTGGGAGGGAACTATGGCTACACCTTC.

CDR3 sequence: CASSRTGGGQETQYF. CDR3 in DNA: TGTGCCAGCTCACGTACGGGGGGAGGACAAGAGACCCAGTACTTC. V usage is TRBV18 and J usage is TRBJ2-5; 7 bases map to TRBD2. The trim removed 4 bases at V and 2 bases at J, leaving 7 bases unmatched. Germline CDR1 reads KGHSH; CDR2 reads LQKENI. The length of the CDR3 is 15 residues.

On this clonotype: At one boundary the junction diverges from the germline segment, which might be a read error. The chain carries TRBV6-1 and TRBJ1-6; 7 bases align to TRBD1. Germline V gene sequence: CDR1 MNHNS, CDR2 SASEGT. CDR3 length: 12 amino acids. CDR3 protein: CASKQGFSPPHF. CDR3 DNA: TGTGCCAGCAAACAGGGGTTTTCACCCCCCCACTTT.

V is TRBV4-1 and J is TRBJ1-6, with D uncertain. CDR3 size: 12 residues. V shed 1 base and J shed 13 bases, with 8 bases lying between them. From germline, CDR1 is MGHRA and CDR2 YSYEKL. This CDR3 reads CASSQGIWPLHF. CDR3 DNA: TGCGCCAGCAGCCAAGGGATCTGGCCCCTCCACTTT.

The CDR3 nucleotides are TGCGCCAGCAGCTTGGTGGAGCGATCAGACTACACCTTC. Translating gives CASSLVERSDYTF. The chain recombines TRBV5-1 with TRBJ1-2; D unresolved. Germline lookup yields CDR1 SGHRS and CDR2 YFSETQ. The CDR3 is 13 amino acids. V was cut by 0 bases and J by 10 bases, with 13 bases left in between.

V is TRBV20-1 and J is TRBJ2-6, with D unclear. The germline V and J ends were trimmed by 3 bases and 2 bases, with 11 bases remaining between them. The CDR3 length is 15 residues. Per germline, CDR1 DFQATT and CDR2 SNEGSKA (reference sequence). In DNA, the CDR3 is TGCAGTGCTAGTTCTGGGCATGCTGGGGCCAACGTCCTGACTTTC. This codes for CSASSGHAGANVLTF.

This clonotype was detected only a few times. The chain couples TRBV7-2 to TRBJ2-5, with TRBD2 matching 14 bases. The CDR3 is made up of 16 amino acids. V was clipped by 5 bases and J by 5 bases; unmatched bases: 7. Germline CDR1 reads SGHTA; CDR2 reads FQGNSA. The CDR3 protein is CASSRLAGGPGETQYF. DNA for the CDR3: TGTGCCAGCAGCCGACTAGCGGGAGGGCCCGGTGAGACCCAGTACTTC.

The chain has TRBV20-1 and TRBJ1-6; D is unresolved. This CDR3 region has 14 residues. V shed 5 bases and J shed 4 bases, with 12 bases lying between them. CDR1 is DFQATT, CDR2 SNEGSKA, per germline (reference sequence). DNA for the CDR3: TGCAGTGCTCCAGACCGGTTATATAATTCACCCCTCCACTTT. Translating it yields CSAPDRLYNSPLHF.

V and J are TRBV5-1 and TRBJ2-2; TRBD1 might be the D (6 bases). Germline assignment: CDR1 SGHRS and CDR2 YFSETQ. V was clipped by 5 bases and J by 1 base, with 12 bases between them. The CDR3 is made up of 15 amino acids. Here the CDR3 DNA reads TGCGCCAGCAGGCAAGGGGGTCTGAACACCGGGGAGCTGTTTTTT. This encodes CASRQGGLNTGELFF.

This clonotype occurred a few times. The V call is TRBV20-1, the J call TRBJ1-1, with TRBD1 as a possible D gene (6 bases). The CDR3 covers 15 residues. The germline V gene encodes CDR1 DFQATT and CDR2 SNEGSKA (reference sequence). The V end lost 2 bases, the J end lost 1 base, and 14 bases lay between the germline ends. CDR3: CSARRGLGANTEAFF. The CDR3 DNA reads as TGCAGTGCTAGAAGAGGGTTGGGGGCGAACACTGAAGCTTTCTTT.

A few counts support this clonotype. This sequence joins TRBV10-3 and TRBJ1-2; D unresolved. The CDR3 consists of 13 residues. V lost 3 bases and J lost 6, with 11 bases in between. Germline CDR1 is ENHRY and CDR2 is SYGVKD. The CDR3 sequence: CAISESPSDGYTF. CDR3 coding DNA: TGTGCCATCAGTGAATCTCCCTCGGATGGCTACACCTTC.

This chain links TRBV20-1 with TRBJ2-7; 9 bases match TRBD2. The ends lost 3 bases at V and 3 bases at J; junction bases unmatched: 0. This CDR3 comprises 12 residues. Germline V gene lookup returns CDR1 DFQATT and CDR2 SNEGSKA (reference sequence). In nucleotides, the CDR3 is TGCAGTGCTAGGACTAGCGGCTACGAGCAGTACTTC. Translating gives CSARTSGYEQYF.

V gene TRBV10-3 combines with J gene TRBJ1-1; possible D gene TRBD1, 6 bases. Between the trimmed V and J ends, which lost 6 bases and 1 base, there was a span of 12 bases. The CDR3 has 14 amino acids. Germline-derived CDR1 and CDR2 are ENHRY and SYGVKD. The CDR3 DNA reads TGTGCCATCAGCTCAGGGGAAGGGAACACTGAAGCTTTCTTT. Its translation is CAISSGEGNTEAFF.